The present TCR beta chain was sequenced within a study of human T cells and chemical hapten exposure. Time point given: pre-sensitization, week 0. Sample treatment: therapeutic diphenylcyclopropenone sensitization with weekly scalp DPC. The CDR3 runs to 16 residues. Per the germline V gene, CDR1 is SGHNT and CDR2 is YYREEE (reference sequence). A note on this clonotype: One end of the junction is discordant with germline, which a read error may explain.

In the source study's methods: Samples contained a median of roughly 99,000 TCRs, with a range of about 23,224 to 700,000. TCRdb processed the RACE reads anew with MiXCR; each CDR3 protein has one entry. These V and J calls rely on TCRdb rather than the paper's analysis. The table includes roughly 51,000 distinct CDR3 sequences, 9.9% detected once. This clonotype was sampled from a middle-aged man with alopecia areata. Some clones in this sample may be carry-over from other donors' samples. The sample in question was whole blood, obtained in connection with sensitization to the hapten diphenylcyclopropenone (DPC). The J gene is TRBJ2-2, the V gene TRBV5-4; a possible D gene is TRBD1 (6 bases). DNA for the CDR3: TGTGTCAGCAGCTTGGGGGCAGCCTCGAACACCGGGGAGCTGTTTTTT. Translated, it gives CVSSLGAASNTGELFF.